Sequencing of this TCR beta chain was carried out in a study of blood T cell repertoires in COVID-19. Study-wide background: PBMCs, B-cell-depleted T cells, or T cells provided the cDNA or gDNA that made up the material.

Germline V gene data show CDR1 as LGHNA and CDR2 as YNFKEQ. CDR3 length equals 14 residues. Trimming took off 0 bases at V and 1 base at J, with 6 bases between the two ends. Original processing notes: Reference gene primer amplification gave nucleated cell count estimates. The table came from immunoSEQ multiplex PCR; TCRdb's copy has only in-frame clones and leaves some out. The V and J calls and clone size come from that table; D and trimming were worked out from the DNA. The sample has over 400,000 clones; 80% to 90% are singletons. The study recruited people aged roughly 18 to 95 years across around 24 US areas. All recovered Cohort 3 donors got two negative PCRs, got clearance, or saw symptom resolution.

V and J are TRBV4-2 and TRBJ1-2; D is unresolved. The TCR sequence derives from a woman aged 55-75 years who had recovered from COVID-19. Input material: PBMCs or T cells enriched from blood (not recorded which). The CDR3 DNA sequence: TGTGCCAGCAGCCAAGAGACTCTTAACTATGGCTACACCTTC. This translates into CASSQETLNYGYTF.